The subject of this entry is one TCR beta chain. Its target is not known. These data belong to a study of cytomegalovirus exposure and HLA in healthy donors. Study-level findings and limits: Later analysis showed most CMV-associated TCR beta chains appearing HLA-restricted. A further, later analysis showed that HLA-associated TCR beta chains (compared with equally common others) were more clonally expanded. Prior analysis indicated that the majority of TCR beta V segments exhibited productivity approximately 87% or approximately 30% of the time. Apart from CMV serostatus, no immune exposure information was available.

CDR3 length equals 14 residues. J was trimmed by 2 bases and V by 4 bases; bases with no gene match: 4. From germline, CDR1 is SGHTS and CDR2 YDEGEE. PCR employed 60 Vbeta and 13 Jbeta primers. Sequenced by immunoSEQ multiplex PCR; TCRdb stores in-frame clones only, minus some. The table includes some 180,000 clones, 8.5% to 10% detected once. The chain recombines TRBV5-8 with TRBJ2-7, with 9 bases matching TRBD1. The TCR was taken from a woman aged 25-40 years in good health and CMV-seropositive. The sequencing input was PBMCs. The CDR3, as DNA: TGTGCCAGCAGCACCGGGACAGGGACCTACGAGCAGTACTTC. This gives the protein CASSTGTGTYEQYF.